The rows below give T cell receptor beta chains drawn from one sample of a study of human T cells and chemical hapten exposure. TCRdb reprocessed the RACE reads via MiXCR and lists one record per CDR3 protein. Of some 110,000 distinct CDR3 sequences in the sample, around 11% were seen once. This sample comprised whole blood, obtained in connection with sensitization to the hapten diphenylcyclopropenone (DPC). These receptors were collected from a woman in her forties or fifties with alopecia areata. Some clones in this sample may be carry-over from other donors' samples. Both conserved end residues are part of each CDR3.

v_call	cdr3_aa
TRBV28	CASNVRWGANTGELFF
TRBV18	CASSPVGQNTEAFF
TRBV13	CASSWGTGRNGNTIYF
TRBV20-1	CSARGQGFSGNQPQHF
TRBV20-1	CSAPPLGGADEQFF
TRBV10-2	CASSLLADTQYF
TRBV4-3	CASSQGGGSPDTQYF
TRBV12-3/TRBV12-4	CASSLSAVDQPQHF
TRBV18	CASSPGRGSGNTIYF
TRBV21-1	CASSKVGRGRDTQYF
TRBV5-6	CASSLVGRGLSDTQYF
TRBV13	CASSQGEDTDTQYF
TRBV18	CASSRLAGGSSYNEQFF
TRBV7-9	CASSLGQFRETYEQYF
TRBV28	CASSLPSGSYGYTF
TRBV15	CATSRDRGVGPQHF
TRBV7-9	CASSLSPRQGGGYTF
TRBV11-2	CASSLGIGGTGGHYF
TRBV28	CASSSQGTNEKLFF
TRBV7-2	CASGTQGAGNQPQHF
TRBV7-9	CASSLVRQTATNEKLFF
TRBV5-1	CASSLVSGANTEAFF
TRBV2	CASSWTEQETQYF
TRBV7-9	CASSFKTGTSSYEQYF
TRBV7-2	CASSPQGALADTQYF
TRBV6-2/TRBV6-3	CASSIVAGVVGNEQFF
TRBV5-6	CASSWDVSSYNEQFF
TRBV20-1	CSAPDRVAGELFF
TRBV29-1	CSVEGLAGAWNEQFF
TRBV15	CATKRGDQPQHF
TRBV12-3/TRBV12-4	CASKISSGANVLTF
TRBV12-3/TRBV12-4	CASRTGVGQPQHF